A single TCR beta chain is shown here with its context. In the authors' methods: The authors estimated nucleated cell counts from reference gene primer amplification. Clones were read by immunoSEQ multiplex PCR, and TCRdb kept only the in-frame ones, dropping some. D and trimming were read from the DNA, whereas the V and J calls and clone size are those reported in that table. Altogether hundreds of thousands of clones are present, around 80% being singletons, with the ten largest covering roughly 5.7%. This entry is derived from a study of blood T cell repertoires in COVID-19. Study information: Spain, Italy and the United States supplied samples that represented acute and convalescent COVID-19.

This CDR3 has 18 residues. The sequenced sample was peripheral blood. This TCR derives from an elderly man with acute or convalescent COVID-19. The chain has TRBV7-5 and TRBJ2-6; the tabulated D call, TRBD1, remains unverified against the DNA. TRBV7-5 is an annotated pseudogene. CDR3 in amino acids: CARSDNYRGAPGANVLTF. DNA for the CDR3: TGTGCCAGAAGCGATAACTACAGGGGCGCGCCCGGGGCCAACGTCCTGACTTTC.